The present T cell receptor (beta chain) was sequenced within a study of blood T cell repertoires in COVID-19. Study details: The origin of the acute and convalescent COVID-19 samples was the United States, Italy and Spain. In each case, the material was cDNA or gDNA derived from T cells, B-cell-depleted T cells, or PBMCs.

TCRdb's copy holds only in-frame clones and misses some; the assay was immunoSEQ multiplex PCR. The sample lists roughly 150,000 clones; about 87% were seen once. This TCR derives from a woman older than 75 with acute or convalescent COVID-19. Source material: peripheral blood.

The CDR3 loop reads CAWDTGVSGNTIYF. The CDR3 DNA reads as TGTGCCTGGGATACAGGGGTCTCTGGAAACACCATATATTTT. This chain connects TRBV30 to TRBJ1-3; 7 bases are a match to TRBD1. The germline CDR1 and CDR2 sequences are GTSNPN and SVGIG (reference sequence). Trimming removed 5 bases from V and 0 bases from J; junction bases left unmatched: 4. This CDR3 contains 14 residues.